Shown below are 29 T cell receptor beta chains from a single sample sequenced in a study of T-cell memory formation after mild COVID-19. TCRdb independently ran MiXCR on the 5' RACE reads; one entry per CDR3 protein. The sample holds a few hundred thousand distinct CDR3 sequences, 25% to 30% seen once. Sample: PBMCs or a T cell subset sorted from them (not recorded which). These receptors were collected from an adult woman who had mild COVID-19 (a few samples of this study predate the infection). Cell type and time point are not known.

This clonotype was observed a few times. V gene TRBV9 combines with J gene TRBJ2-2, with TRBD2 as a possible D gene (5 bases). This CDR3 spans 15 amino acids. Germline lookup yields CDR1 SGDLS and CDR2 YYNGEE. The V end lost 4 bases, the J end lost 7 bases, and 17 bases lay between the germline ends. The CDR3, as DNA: TGTGCCAGCAGCCCCCTCGGACGGGAACACGGGGAGCTGTTTTTT. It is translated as CASSPLGREHGELFF.

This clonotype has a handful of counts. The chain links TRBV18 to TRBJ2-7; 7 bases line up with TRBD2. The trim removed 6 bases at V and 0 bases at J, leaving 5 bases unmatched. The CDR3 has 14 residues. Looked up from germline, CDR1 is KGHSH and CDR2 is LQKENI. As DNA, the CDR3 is TGTGCCAGCTCCGGGGACTATACCTCCTACGAGCAGTACTTC. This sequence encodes CASSGDYTSYEQYF.

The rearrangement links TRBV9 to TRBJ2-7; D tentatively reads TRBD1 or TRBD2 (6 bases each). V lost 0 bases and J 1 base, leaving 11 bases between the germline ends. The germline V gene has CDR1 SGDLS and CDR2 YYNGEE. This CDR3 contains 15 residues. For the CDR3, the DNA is TGTGCCAGCAGCGTAGCTTCGGGGGCTTCCTACGAGCAGTACTTC. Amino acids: CASSVASGASYEQYF.

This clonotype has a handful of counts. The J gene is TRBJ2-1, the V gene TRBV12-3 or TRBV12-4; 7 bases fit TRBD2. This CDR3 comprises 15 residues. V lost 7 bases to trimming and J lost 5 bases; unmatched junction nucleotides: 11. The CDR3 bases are TGTGCCAGCACCCTCTTGGGGGGGAAAAACAATGAGCAGTTCTTC. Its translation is CASTLLGGKNNEQFF.

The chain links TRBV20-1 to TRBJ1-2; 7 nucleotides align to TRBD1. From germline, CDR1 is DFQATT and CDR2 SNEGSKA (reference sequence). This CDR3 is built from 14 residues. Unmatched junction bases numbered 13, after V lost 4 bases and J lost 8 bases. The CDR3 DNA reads TGCAGTGCTAACCTTATGACAGGGACTGGCGGCTACACCTTC. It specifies CSANLMTGTGGYTF.

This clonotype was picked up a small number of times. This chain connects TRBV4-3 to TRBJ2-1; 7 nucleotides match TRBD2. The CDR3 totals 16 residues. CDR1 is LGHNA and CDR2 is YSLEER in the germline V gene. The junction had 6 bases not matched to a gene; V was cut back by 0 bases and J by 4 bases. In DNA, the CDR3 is TGCGCCAGCAGCCAAGATTTCATGCGGGGGTACAATGAGCAGTTCTTC. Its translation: CASSQDFMRGYNEQFF.

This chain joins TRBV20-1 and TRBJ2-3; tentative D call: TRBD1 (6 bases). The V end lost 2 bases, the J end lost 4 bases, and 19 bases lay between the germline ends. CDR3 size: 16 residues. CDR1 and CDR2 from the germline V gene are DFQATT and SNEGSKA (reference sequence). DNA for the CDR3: TGCAGTGCTAGACCCCACAGGGTAAATAGGGCAGATACGCAGTATTTT. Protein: CSARPHRVNRADTQYF.

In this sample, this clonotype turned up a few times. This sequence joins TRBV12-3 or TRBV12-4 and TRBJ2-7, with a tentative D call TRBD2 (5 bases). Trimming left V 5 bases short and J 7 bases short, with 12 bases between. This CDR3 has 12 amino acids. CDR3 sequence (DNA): TGTGCCAGCAGTCATAGTCGAGGGGAGCAGTACTTC. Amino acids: CASSHSRGEQYF.

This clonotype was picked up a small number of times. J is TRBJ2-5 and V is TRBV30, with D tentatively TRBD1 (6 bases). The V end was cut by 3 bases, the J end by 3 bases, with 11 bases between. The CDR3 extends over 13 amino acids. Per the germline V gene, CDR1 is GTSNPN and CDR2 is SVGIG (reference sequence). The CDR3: CAWRVRGKETQYF. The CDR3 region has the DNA TGTGCCTGGAGAGTTAGGGGGAAAGAGACCCAGTACTTC.

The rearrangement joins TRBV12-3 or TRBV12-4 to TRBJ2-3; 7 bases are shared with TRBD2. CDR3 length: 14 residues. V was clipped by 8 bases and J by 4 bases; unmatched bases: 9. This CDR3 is CASRQERGPDTQYF. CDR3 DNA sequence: TGTGCCAGCCGCCAGGAGCGGGGCCCAGATACGCAGTATTTT.

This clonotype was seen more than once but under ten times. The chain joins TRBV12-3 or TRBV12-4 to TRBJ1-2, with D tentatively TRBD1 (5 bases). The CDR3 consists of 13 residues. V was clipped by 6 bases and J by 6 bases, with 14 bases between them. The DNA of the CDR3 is TGTGCCAGCAGCCGCGGAAGGGGCCATGGCTACACCTTC. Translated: CASSRGRGHGYTF.

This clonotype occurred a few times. The DNA for the CDR3 is TGCGCCAGCAGCTTGGCCGAGAGGTTTGGGCGCACAGATACGCAGTATTTT. It is translated as CASSLAERFGRTDTQYF. The chain uses TRBV5-1 and TRBJ2-3; D is unclear. The CDR3 covers 17 residues. The germline gives CDR1 SGHRS, CDR2 YFSETQ. Trimming took 0 bases from V and 1 from J, leaving 15 bases between them.

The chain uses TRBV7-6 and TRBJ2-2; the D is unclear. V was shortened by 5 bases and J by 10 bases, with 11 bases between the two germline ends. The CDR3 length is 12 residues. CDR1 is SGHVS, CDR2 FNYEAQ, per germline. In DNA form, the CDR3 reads TGTGCCAGCAGCCCGCGCGAGGAGGAGCTGTTTTTT. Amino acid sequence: CASSPREEELFF. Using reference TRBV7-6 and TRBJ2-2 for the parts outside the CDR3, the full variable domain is GAGVSQSPRYKVTKRGQDVALRCDPISGHVSLYWYRQALGQGPEFLTYFNYEAQQDKSGLPNDRFSAERPEGSISTLTIQRTEQRDSAMYRCASSPREEELFFGEGSRLTVL.

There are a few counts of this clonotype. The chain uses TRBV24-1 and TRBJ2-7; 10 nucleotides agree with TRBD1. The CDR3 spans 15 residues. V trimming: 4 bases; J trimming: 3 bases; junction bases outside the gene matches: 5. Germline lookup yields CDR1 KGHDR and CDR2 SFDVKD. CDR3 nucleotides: TGTGCCACCAGTGACCCGGGACAGGGGAACTACGAGCAGTACTTC. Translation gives CATSDPGQGNYEQYF.

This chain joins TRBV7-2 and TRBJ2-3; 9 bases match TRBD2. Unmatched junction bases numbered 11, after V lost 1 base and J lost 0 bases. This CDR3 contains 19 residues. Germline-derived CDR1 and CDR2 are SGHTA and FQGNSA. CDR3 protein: CASSLEVFAGGPSTDTQYF. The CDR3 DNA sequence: TGTGCCAGCAGCTTAGAGGTCTTTGCGGGAGGGCCCAGCACAGATACGCAGTATTTT.

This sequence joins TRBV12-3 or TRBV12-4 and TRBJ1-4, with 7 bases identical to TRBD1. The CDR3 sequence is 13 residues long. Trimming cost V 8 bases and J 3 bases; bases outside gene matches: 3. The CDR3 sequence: CASGDRSNEKLFF. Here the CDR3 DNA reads TGTGCCAGCGGGGACAGATCTAATGAAAAACTGTTTTTT.

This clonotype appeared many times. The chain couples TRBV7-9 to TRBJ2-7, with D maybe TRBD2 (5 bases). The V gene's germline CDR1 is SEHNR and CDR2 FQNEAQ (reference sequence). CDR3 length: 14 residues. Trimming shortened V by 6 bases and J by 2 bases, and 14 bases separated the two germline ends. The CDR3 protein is CASRPNPGTYEQYF. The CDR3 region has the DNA TGTGCCAGCAGACCTAACCCCGGGACCTACGAGCAGTACTTC.

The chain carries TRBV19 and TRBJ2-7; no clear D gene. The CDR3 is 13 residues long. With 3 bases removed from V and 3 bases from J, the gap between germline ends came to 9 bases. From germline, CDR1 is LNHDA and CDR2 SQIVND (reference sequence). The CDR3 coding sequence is TGTGCCAGTAGTATCGGCGTAGGCTACGAGCAGTACTTC. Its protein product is CASSIGVGYEQYF. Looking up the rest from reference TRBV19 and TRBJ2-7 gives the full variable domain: DGGITQSPKYLFRKEGQNVTLSCEQNLNHDAMYWYRQDPGQGLRLIYYSQIVNDFQKGDIAEGYSVSREKKESFPLTVTSAQKNPTAFYLCASSIGVGYEQYFGPGTRLTVT.

CDR3 sequence reads: CSAGQNIEQFF. In DNA form, the CDR3 reads TGCAGCGCGGGACAAAACATAGAGCAGTTCTTC. V and J are TRBV29-1 and TRBJ2-1; D is possibly TRBD1 (6 bases). The germline V gene has CDR1 SQVTM and CDR2 ANQGSEA. V lost 7 bases and J lost 10, with 14 bases in between. The CDR3 is 11 residues long.

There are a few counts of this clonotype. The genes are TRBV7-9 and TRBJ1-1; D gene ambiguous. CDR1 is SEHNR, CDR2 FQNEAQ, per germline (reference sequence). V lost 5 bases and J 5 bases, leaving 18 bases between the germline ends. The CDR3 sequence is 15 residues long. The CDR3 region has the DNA TGTGCCAGCAGCCCCGGGTGGGAGGTCGGAACTGAAGCTTTCTTT. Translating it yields CASSPGWEVGTEAFF.

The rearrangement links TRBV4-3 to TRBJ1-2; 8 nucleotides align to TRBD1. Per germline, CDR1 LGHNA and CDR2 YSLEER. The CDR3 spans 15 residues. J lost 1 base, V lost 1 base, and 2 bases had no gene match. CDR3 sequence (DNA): TGCGCCAGCAGCCAAGGGACAGGGCTTAACTATGGCTACACCTTC. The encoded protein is CASSQGTGLNYGYTF.

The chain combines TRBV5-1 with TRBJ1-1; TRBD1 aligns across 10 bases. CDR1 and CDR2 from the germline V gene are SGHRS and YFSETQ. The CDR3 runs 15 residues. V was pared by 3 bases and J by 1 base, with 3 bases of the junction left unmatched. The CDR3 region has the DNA TGCGCCAGCAGCTGGGGGACAGGGGCGAACACTGAAGCTTTCTTT. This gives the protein CASSWGTGANTEAFF.

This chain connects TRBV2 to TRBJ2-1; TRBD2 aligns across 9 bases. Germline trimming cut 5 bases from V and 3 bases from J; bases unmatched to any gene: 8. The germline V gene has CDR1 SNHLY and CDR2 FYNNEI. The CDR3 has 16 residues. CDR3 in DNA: TGTGCCAGCAGTTATGCCACAGCGGGGGGCTACAATGAGCAGTTCTTC. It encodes CASSYATAGGYNEQFF. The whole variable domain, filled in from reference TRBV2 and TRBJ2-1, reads EPEVTQTPSHQVTQMGQEVILRCVPISNHLYFYWYRQILGQKVEFLVSFYNNEISEKSEIFDDQFSVERPDGSNFTLKIRSTKLEDSAMYFCASSYATAGGYNEQFFGPGTRLTVL.

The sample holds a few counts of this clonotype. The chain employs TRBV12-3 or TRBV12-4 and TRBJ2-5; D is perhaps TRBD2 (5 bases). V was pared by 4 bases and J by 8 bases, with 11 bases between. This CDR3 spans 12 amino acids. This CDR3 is CASSWTGNTQYF. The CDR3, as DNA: TGTGCCAGCAGTTGGACGGGGAATACCCAGTACTTC.

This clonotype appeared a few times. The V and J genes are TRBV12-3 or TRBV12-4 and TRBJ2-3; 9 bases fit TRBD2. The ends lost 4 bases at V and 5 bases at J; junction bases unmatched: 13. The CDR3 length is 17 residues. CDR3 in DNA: TGTGCCAGCAGTTCCATGATTGATAGCGGGGGAGGAGATACGCAGTATTTT. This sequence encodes CASSSMIDSGGGDTQYF.

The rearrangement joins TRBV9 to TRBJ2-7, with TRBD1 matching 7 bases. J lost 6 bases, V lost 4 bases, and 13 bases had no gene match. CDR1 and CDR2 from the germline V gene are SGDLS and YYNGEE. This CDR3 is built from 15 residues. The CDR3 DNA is TGTGCCAGCAGCCTAGGGACAGCTGGGCCCATCGAGCAGTACTTC. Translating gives CASSLGTAGPIEQYF.

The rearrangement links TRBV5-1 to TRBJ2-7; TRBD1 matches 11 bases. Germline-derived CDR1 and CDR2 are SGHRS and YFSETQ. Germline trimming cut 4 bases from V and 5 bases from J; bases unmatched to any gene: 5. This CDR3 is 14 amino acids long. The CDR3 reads CASSRGQGGNEQYF. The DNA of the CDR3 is TGCGCCAGCAGCAGGGGACAGGGGGGAAACGAGCAGTACTTC.

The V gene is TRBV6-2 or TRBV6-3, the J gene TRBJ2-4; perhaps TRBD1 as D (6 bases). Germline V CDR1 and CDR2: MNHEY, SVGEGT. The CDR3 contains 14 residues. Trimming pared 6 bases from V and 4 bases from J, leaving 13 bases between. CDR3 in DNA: TGTGCCAGCAGCGCCGGGACAAGAAAAAACATTCAGTACTTC. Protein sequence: CASSAGTRKNIQYF.

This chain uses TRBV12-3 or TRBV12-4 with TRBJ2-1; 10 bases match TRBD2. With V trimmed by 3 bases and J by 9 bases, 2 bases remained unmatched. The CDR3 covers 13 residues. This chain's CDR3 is CASSLTSGLEQFF. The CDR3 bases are TGTGCCAGCAGTTTGACTAGCGGGCTTGAGCAGTTCTTC.